Below, one T cell receptor beta chain is given with its context. The specificity of this receptor is unknown. No per-base quality is available; no much larger clone lies one base away. The data were taken from a study of cytomegalovirus exposure and HLA in healthy donors listed by TCRdb under 2017. About the study as a whole: According to an earlier analysis of a few hundred of the donors, some 170 million T cells yielded roughly 100 million unique TCR beta sequences and 276 Gb of sequence data. An early release that covered 500 to 800 HLA-typed donors contained around 330 gigabases of sequencing data and about 84 million unique TCR sequences. Of the roughly 400 genotyped donors, 81% fell in the genetic ancestry cluster associated with self-reported Caucasian donors. The study was designed to test whether signatures of past pathogen exposure could be identified by cataloging public T cell receptors. The T cell repertoires of some 670 subjects were profiled by immunosequencing and related to cytomegalovirus serostatus. A separate validation cohort of about 110 different subjects was used in addition to the approximately 670-subject first cohort. High-throughput TCR immunosequencing, statistical association of individual TCRs with disease status, and machine learning were combined to predict cytomegalovirus infection status. A later analysis re-examined previously published TCR beta repertoires from more than 600 donors and added high-resolution HLA genotyping to investigate patterns of TCR occurrence. In the later analysis, no new phenotypic data were used to find candidate immune exposures; instead, reliance was placed on TCR beta sequences and their occurrence across donors. To decide whether each TCR beta V gene segment behaved as functional or pseudogenic, an earlier analysis of some 580 of the donors relied on high-throughput TCR beta sequencing. Donor age, sex, ethnicity and CMV serostatus were compiled alongside the repertoire data. A later genetic analysis took genome-wide SNP genotypes for about 65% of the 666 donors and used that subset as a discovery cohort. All discovery cohort repertoires had been generated on a single sequencing platform. HLA typing covered class I and class II loci at four-digit resolution. Typing coverage varied by locus: about 629-640 donors for A, B, C, DRB1 and DQB1; about 520 for DQA1; over 600 for DPA1; 400 to 480 for DPB1. Because of strong linkage in the cohort, five DR-DQ haplotypes were treated as single units for association and clustering. On average, around 240,000 unique TCR beta nucleotide sequences were sequenced per donor among a few hundred genotyped donors of the cohort, with about 17% of those sequences being non-productive. Beyond this particular receptor, the publication reports: A further reported finding was that TCR beta sequences accurately predicted the HLA-A and HLA-B alleles for most subjects in the first cohort. According to a later analysis, parvovirus B19, influenza, CMV and Epstein-Barr virus appeared linked to several top co-occurrence clusters. Across donors, most TCR sequences were observed very rarely, whereas some public TCRs were present in many individuals. At a false discovery rate of 0.05, a later analysis linked 16,000 or so TCR beta sequences to specific HLA alleles. Because counts were too low, more than 15 rarely observed V segments, including chromosome 9 orphons, were left out of the earlier analysis of 587 of the donors. Three of the identified cytomegalovirus-associated TCR beta chains were confirmed in vitro to be specific for cytomegalovirus antigens. In a later analysis, TCR association rates were found to vary across HLA loci, with the most associated TCRs seen for DRB1 alleles and the fewest for HLA-C alleles. In a later analysis, most CMV-associated TCR beta chains were found to appear HLA-restricted, with HLA associations seemingly driven largely by CMV exposure. A later genetic analysis reported fewer N-insertions in productive TCRs among donors in an Asian-associated ancestry cluster than the roughly 720-donor mean. A group of highly shared sequence variants was considered likely to be a technical artifact of the sequencing pipeline. According to the authors, the approach could potentially be generalized to other disease states and immunological phenotypes. An association between a missense DCLRE1C variant and V-gene and J-gene trimming of TCR beta chains was found in a later genetic analysis and replicated in an independent cohort. Linkage disequilibrium might explain the correlated functional status among segregating V segments, but an unknown experimental factor could not be excluded. Presence/absence analyses assumed roughly uniform sequencing depth across donors, an assumption that may not hold. Because HLA typing was missing for some donors at each locus, association tests included only the typed subset. Immune exposure information for the cohort was limited to CMV serostatus. Some IMGT-functional V segments, including TRBV6-2 and TRBV6-3, could not be distinguished by the 87-base-pair reads and were therefore excluded. The cohort was sequenced for TCR beta chains only, and without alpha or paired-chain data the features that could be detected were limited. In the study, around 150 TCR beta chains were listed as associated with cytomegalovirus. A later analysis found that HLA-associated TCR beta chains were more clonally expanded and had lower generation probabilities than equally common non-associated chains. Assigning TCR associations to individual alleles was difficult when HLA alleles, especially DR and DQ, strongly co-occurred. An earlier analysis of 450 to 750 of the donors showed that most TCR beta V segments appeared in productive rearrangements either about 87% or about 30% of the time, which broadly matched IMGT annotations. The classifier was reported to diagnose cytomegalovirus status with high specificity and sensitivity in both the original cohort and the validation cohort.

The germline V gene encodes CDR1 SGHTA and CDR2 FQGTGA. V is trimmed back by 0 bases and J by 3 bases, and the junction contains 2 bases that no gene match accounts for. The CDR3, from cysteine to phenylalanine, totals 15 residues. Only the CDR3 DNA stays, 45 bases, in frame from base 1. Preparation of the library involved the immunoSEQ multiplex PCR assay. For the multiplex PCR, a mixture combining 60 forward primers for TCR Vbeta segments and 13 reverse primers for TCR Jbeta segments was used. A multiplex PCR assay on genomic DNA amplified the CDR3 region of rearranged TCR beta genes. The amplified TCR beta libraries were sequenced on the Illumina HiSeq System as 87-base-pair reads. For the original study's pipeline: Across the 600 to 700 repertoires, a later analysis counted 60 million to 90 million unique TCR beta chains, roughly 11 million of which were shared by at least two donors. A nearest-neighbor algorithm error-corrected the raw reads and collapsed the reads into unique sequences, merging closely related sequences to remove PCR and sequencing errors. CDR3 sequences were aligned to IMGT reference sequences to assign V, D and J gene segments. For a sequence to be retained, at least a six-nucleotide match to both a V gene segment and a J gene segment was required. Rearrangements were called productive when the CDR3 lacked stop codons and stayed in frame with V and J; all others were non-productive. CDR3 was defined by IMGT convention, running from the second conserved V-encoded cysteine to the conserved J-encoded phenylalanine. Sequences without an unambiguous match to a single V gene segment were excluded from the earlier analysis of about 600 of the donors. In an earlier analysis of several hundred of the donors, a V segment was called functional when productive rearrangements were above 56.7%, and segregating when the standard deviation between donors exceeded 5%. A statistical classification framework was built to diagnose cytomegalovirus status from the catalog of TCR beta chain sequences. A later analysis assigned V and J genes by comparing TCR nucleotide sequences with IMGT/GENE-DB human TR gene sequences. Using the TCRdist pipeline, a later analysis assigned CDR3 sequences along with most-parsimonious VDJ recombination scenarios. In a later analysis, each TCR beta chain was defined by its CDR3 amino acid sequence together with its V-gene family, and reads lacking a unique V-gene family were excluded. As a way to deal with suspected cross-contamination and a sequencing artifact, a later analysis dropped approximately 590 nucleotide sequences that were highly shared and had low generation probability. In a later analysis, a clonal expansion index was calculated for each public chain from normalized within-repertoire ranks of inferred template counts. In a later analysis, generation probabilities were computed with a VDJ recombination model fitted to out-of-frame rearrangements, and the resulting probabilities were checked against IGoR. In a later analysis, TCR-TCR, TCR-HLA and TCR-CMV co-occurrence was scored with hypergeometric tests, and a repertoire-size bias correction was applied to TCR pairs. False discovery rates were estimated in a later analysis by permuting HLA or CMV assignments 20 times. In a later analysis, co-occurring TCRs were grouped using DBSCAN, and TCRdist sequence similarity was added for clustering within HLA-allele-positive subsets. Repertoires with fewer than 30,000 or more than 120,000 public chains, plus five repertoires with anomalous nucleotide sharing, were excluded from co-occurrence clustering. TCRdb retrieved this table from immuneACCESS and kept in-frame rearrangements only. Not all clones are present; in checked studies, unresolved V genes account for under half, and no reason is known for the remainder. That table supplies the V and J calls and clone size; D and trimming were determined from the DNA. This sample gives roughly 250,000 clones in total; approximately 84% of them show up just once. Clones ranked in the top ten supply 1.5% to 2% of the sample.

The cohort comprised around 700 healthy bone marrow donors. At the time of sampling, every cohort member was nominally healthy, though immune exposures that went unrecorded were likely present. The donor was CMV seropositive and belonged to the group of more than 250 seropositive cohort members. A peripheral blood sample was collected from each donor, and TCR beta sequencing was performed on peripheral blood mononuclear cells. The Qiagen DNeasy Blood Extraction Kit was used to extract genomic DNA from the blood cell samples. The sequence derives from a woman aged 35 to 49 in good health and CMV-seropositive. The V and J genes are TRBV7-3 and TRBJ2-3, and TRBD2 matches 8 of the central bases. Sequenced material: PBMCs. The DNA sequence is given as TGTGCCAGCAGCTTAACTAGCGGGGAAACAGATACGCAGTATTTT. Translation gives CASSLTSGETDTQYF.